These 11 T cell receptor beta chains share one sample of origin, sequenced in a study of blood T cell repertoires in COVID-19. The method was immunoSEQ multiplex PCR; TCRdb's version includes in-frame clones alone and lacks a portion of them. The table lists 250,000 to 300,000 clones, 80% to 95% of them singletons. Specimen: peripheral blood. Receptors were obtained from a woman aged 25 to 45 with COVID-19, enrolled during active disease.

V gene TRBV7-9 combines with J gene TRBJ1-4; no clear D. The V gene lost 5 bases and the J gene lost 0 bases, with 7 bases spanning the gap. The CDR3 is 14 residues long. CDR1 and CDR2 from the germline V gene are SEHNR and FQNEAQ (reference sequence). The CDR3 protein is CASSASATNEKLFF. CDR3 DNA: TGTGCCAGCAGCGCCAGTGCAACTAATGAAAAACTGTTTTTT.

The chain recombines TRBV5-1 with TRBJ2-3, with D unclear. V was trimmed by 0 bases and J by 0 bases, leaving 11 bases between them. The germline V gene has CDR1 SGHRS and CDR2 YFSETQ. CDR3 length: 16 amino acids. The CDR3 spells CASSLDSRPSTDTQYF. DNA of the CDR3: TGCGCCAGCAGCTTGGACTCCCGCCCTAGCACAGATACGCAGTATTTT.

The CDR3 coding sequence is TGTGCCAGCAGCTTAACAGGGTCCGGAAACACCATATATTTT. Protein sequence: CASSLTGSGNTIYF. The rearrangement uses TRBV5-4 and TRBJ1-3, with a weak D call TRBD1 (6 bases). Per the germline V gene, CDR1 is SGHNT and CDR2 is YYREEE (reference sequence). V was pared by 2 bases and J by 4 bases, with 10 bases between. There are 14 residues in the CDR3.

The chain couples TRBV14 to TRBJ1-2; 8 bases are a match to TRBD1. This CDR3 is 13 amino acids long. Germline CDR1 is SGHDN and CDR2 is FVKESK. Trimming took 8 bases from V and 4 from J; bases not matched to a gene: 6. CDR3 in DNA: TGTGCCAGCTCACAGGGGGGATTCTATGGCTACACCTTC. Its translation is CASSQGGFYGYTF.

The chain carries TRBV10-3 and TRBJ1-2; D is unclear. V was shortened by 6 bases and J by 4 bases, with 12 bases between the two germline ends. The CDR3 extends over 13 amino acids. CDR1 is ENHRY and CDR2 is SYGVKD in the germline V gene. The CDR3 bases are TGTGCCATCAGGACCGCGGCGGCCTATGGCTACACCTTC. Its protein product is CAIRTAAAYGYTF.

The rearrangement joins TRBV27 to TRBJ1-5; unclear D gene. Trimming removed 2 bases at V and 7 bases at J, with 15 bases between. The CDR3 is 15 amino acids. Germline assignment: CDR1 MNHEY and CDR2 SMNVEV (reference sequence). CDR3 region: CASSLGGWGEQPQHF. The CDR3 DNA sequence: TGTGCCAGCAGTTTAGGAGGGTGGGGAGAACAGCCCCAGCATTTT.

The rearrangement links TRBV18 to TRBJ2-6; D call uncertain. Trimming left V 3 bases short and J 0 bases short, with 9 bases between. The CDR3 covers 16 residues. Germline V CDR1 and CDR2: KGHSH, LQKENI. Here the CDR3 DNA reads TGTGCCAGCTCACCGTCGGTGAACTCTGGGGCCAACGTCCTGACTTTC. Translating it yields CASSPSVNSGANVLTF.

This CDR3 reads CASSGAQGFLNGYTF. Written as DNA, the CDR3 is TGTGCCAGCAGTGGCGCACAGGGTTTTTTGAATGGCTACACCTTC. This chain uses TRBV28 with TRBJ1-2; D is perhaps TRBD1 (6 bases). CDR3 length: 15 amino acids. Germline V gives CDR1 MDHEN, CDR2 SYDVKM. Trimming took 5 bases from V and 6 from J, leaving 19 bases between them.

The rearrangement links TRBV28 to TRBJ2-5; D is unclear. Germline CDR1 MDHEN, CDR2 SYDVKM. V shed 2 bases and J shed 3 bases, with 13 bases lying between them. There are 15 residues in the CDR3. CDR3 bases: TGTGCCAGCAGTTTACCCTCCGAACAGAAAGAGACCCAGTACTTC. This sequence encodes CASSLPSEQKETQYF.

This CDR3 is CASSELAGAYNEQFF. In nucleotides, the CDR3 is TGTGCCAGCAGTGAACTAGCGGGAGCCTACAATGAGCAGTTCTTC. The chain recombines TRBV6-1 with TRBJ2-1, with TRBD2 matching over 10 bases. The CDR3 loop spans 15 amino acids. Germline CDR1 MNHNS, CDR2 SASEGT. J gave up 2 bases and V 2 bases, and 0 bases lay outside the gene matches.

This clone has more than one count but fewer than ten. DNA of the CDR3: TGTGCCAGCAGCGGCCGGGACAGCCCCTCGGGGAACCCCTACGAGCAGTACTTC. It specifies CASSGRDSPSGNPYEQYF. V usage is TRBV9 and J usage is TRBJ2-7; TRBD1 matches at 7 bases. With V trimmed by 3 bases and J by 2 bases, 17 bases remained unmatched. Per germline, CDR1 SGDLS and CDR2 YYNGEE. The CDR3 covers 18 residues.